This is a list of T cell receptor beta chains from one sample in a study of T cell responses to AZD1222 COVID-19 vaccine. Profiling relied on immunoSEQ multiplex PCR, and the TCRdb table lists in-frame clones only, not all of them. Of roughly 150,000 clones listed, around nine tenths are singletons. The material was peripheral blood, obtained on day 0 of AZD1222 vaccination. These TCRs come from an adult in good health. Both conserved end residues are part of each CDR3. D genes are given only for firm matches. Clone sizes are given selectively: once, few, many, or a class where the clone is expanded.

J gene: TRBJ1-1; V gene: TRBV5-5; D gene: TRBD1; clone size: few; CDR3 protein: CASSLFYRDRVLGTEAFF; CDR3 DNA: TGTGCCAGCAGCTTGTTCTACCGGGACAGGGTTTTAGGCACTGAAGCTTTCTTT
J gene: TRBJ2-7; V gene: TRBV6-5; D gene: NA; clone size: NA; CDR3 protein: CASSPLGTGSYEQYF; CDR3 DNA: TGTGCCAGCAGTCCATTGGGGACCGGGAGCTACGAGCAGTACTTC
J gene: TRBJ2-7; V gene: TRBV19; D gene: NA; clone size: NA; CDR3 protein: CASSTRLAYEQYF; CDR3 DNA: TGTGCCAGTAGTACCCGACTTGCCTACGAGCAGTACTTC
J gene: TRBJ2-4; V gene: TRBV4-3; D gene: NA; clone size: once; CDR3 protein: CASSQDLARGSKNIQYF; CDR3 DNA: TGCGCCAGCAGCCAAGATTTGGCCAGGGGATCCAAAAACATTCAGTACTTC
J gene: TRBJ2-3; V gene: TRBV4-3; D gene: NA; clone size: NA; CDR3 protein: CASSQDWTGTDTQYF; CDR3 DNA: TGCGCCAGCAGCCAAGATTGGACAGGCACAGATACGCAGTATTTT
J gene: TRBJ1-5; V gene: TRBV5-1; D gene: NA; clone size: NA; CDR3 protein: CASSREPGGIQPQHF; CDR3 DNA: TGCGCCAGCAGCCGGGAACCCGGAGGAATTCAGCCCCAGCATTTT
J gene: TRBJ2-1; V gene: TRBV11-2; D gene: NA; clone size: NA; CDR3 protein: CASSFPRNRDQGDEQFF; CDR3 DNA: TGTGCCAGCAGCTTCCCCAGGAACCGGGACCAAGGGGATGAGCAGTTCTTC
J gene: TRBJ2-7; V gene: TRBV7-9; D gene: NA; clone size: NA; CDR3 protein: CASSLGPGEQYF; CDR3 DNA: TGTGCCAGCAGCTTAGGCCCTGGCGAGCAGTACTTC
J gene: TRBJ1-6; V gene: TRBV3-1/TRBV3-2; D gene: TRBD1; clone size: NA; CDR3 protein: CASSQGQGFPPLHF; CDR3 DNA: TGTGCCAGCAGCCAAGGACAGGGATTCCCACCCCTCCACTTT
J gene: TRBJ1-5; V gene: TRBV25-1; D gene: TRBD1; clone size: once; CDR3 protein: CASSESGQSLSNQPQHF; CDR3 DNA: TGTGCCAGCAGTGAATCGGGACAGTCCCTTAGCAATCAGCCCCAGCATTTT
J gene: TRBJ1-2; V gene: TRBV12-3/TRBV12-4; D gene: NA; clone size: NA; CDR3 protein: CASSFRIGYGYTF; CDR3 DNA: TGTGCCAGCAGTTTCCGGATAGGGTATGGCTACACCTTC
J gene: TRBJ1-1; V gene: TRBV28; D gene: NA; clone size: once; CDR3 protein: CASSGQTGTWAFF; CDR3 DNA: TGTGCCAGCAGTGGACAAACCGGGACCTGGGCTTTCTTT
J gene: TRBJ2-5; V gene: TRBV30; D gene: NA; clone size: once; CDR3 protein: CAWNSPQETQYF; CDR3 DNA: TGTGCCTGGAACAGCCCTCAAGAGACCCAGTACTTC
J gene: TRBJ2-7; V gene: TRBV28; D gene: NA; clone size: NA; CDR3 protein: CASSPATDSYEQYF; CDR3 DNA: TGTGCCAGCAGTCCCGCGACTGACTCCTACGAGCAGTACTTC
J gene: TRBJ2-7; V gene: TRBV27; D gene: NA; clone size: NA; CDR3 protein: CASRGATDSYEQYF; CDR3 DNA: TGTGCCAGCAGGGGCGCGACAGACTCCTACGAGCAGTACTTC
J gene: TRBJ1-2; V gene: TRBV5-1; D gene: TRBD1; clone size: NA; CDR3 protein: CASSFDRGDYGYTF; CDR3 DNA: TGCGCCAGCAGCTTCGACAGGGGAGACTATGGCTACACCTTC
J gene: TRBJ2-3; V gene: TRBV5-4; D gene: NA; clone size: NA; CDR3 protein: CASSLTASTDTQYF; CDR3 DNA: TGTGCCAGCAGCCTGACAGCTAGCACAGATACGCAGTATTTT
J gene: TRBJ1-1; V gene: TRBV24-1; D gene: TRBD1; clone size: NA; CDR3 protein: CATSEIGQGAPGTEAFF; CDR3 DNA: TGTGCCACCAGTGAAATAGGACAGGGGGCGCCGGGCACTGAAGCTTTCTTT
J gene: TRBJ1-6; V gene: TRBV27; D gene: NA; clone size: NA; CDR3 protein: CASSLQDRGSPLHF; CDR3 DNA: TGTGCCAGCAGTTTACAGGACAGAGGTTCACCCCTCCACTTT
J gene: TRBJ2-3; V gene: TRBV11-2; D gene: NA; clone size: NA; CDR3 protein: CASSPPGLRTDTQYF; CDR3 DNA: TGTGCCAGCAGCCCCCCCGGACTCCGCACAGATACGCAGTATTTT
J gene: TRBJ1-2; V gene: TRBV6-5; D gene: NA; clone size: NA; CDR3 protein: CASRLPGTGNYGYTF; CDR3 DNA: TGTGCCAGCAGACTCCCCGGGACTGGGAACTATGGCTACACCTTC
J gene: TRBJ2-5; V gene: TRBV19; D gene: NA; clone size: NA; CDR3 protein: CASSLGETQYF; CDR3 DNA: TGTGCCAGTAGTTTGGGGGAGACCCAGTACTTC
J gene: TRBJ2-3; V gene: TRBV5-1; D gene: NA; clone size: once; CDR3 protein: CASSLQSTQYF; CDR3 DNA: TGCGCCAGCAGCTTGCAGTCTACGCAGTATTTT
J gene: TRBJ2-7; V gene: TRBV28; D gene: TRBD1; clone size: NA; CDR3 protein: CASGRDRASEQYF; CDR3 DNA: TGTGCCAGCGGGCGGGACAGGGCTAGCGAGCAGTACTTC
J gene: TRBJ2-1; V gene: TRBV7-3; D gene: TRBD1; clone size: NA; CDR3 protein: CASSRGGGPYNEQFF; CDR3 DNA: TGTGCCAGCAGCAGAGGGGGCGGGCCGTACAATGAGCAGTTCTTC
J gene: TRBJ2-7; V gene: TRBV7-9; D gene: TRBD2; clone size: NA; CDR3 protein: CASSLGSGLGGYEQYF; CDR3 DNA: TGTGCCAGCAGCTTAGGTTCGGGACTAGGAGGCTACGAGCAGTACTTC
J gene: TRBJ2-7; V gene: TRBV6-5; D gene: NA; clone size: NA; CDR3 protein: CASSYSAPGAPYEQYF; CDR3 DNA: TGTGCCAGCAGTTACTCGGCTCCGGGGGCCCCCTACGAGCAGTACTTC
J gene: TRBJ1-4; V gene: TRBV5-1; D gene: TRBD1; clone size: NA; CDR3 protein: CASSTQGAGEKLFF; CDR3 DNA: TGCGCCAGCAGTACCCAGGGGGCAGGGGAAAAACTGTTTTTT
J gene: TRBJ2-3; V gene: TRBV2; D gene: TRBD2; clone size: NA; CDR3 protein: CASSPPLAGATDTQYF; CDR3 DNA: TGTGCCAGCAGTCCCCCTCTAGCGGGAGCCACAGATACGCAGTATTTT
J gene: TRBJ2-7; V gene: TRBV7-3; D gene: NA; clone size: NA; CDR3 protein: CASSLIRGNEQYF; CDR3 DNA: TGTGCCAGCAGCTTAATAAGGGGTAACGAGCAGTACTTC
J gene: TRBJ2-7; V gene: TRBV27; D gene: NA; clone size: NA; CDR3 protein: CASSLTGPLSYEQYF; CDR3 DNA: TGTGCCAGCAGTTTAACAGGTCCACTCTCCTACGAGCAGTACTTC
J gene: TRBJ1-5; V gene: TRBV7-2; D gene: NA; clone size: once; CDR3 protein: CASSLVEGSNQPQHF; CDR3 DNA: TGTGCCAGCAGCTTAGTAGAGGGAAGCAATCAGCCCCAGCATTTT
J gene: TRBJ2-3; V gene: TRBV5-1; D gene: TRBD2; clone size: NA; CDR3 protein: CASGLAERSTDTQYF; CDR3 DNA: TGCGCCAGCGGGCTAGCGGAGAGGAGCACAGATACGCAGTATTTT
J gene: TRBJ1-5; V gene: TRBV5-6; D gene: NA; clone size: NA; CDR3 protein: CASSLGTQPQHF; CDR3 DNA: TGTGCCAGCAGCTTGGGAACCCAGCCCCAGCATTTT
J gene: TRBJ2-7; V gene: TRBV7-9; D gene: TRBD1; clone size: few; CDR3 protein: CASSWGQYRGSYEQYF; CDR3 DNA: TGTGCCAGCAGCTGGGGACAGTATCGAGGGTCCTACGAGCAGTACTTC
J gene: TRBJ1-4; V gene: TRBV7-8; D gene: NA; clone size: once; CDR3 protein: CASSLYGAGAEKLFF; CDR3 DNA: TGTGCCAGCAGCCTATACGGGGCAGGGGCTGAAAAACTGTTTTTT
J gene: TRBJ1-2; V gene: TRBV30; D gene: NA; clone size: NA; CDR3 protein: CAWSIQGPTGTHGYTF; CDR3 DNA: TGTGCCTGGAGTATACAGGGACCTACGGGAACCCATGGCTACACCTTC